This TCR beta chain is from a study of OX40 agonist ivuxolimab in advanced cancers. Turning to the study itself: Enrollees could have had prior anti-PD-1, anti-PD-L1 or anti-CTLA-4 therapy, which about 42% had received.

TCRdb's copy holds only in-frame clones and misses some; the assay was immunoSEQ multiplex PCR. Of under 80,000 clones in the sample, roughly 87% were seen once. The CDR3 runs 14 residues. The V end lost 4 bases, the J end lost 11 bases, and 18 bases lay between the germline ends. Germline assignment: CDR1 SGHTA and CDR2 FQGNSA. The sequence derives from an adult with an advanced solid tumor such as melanoma, head and neck, liver or kidney cancer. Sequencing was performed on CD4+ or CD8+ T cells sorted from blood, taken in a trial of the OX40 agonist ivuxolimab. The J gene is TRBJ2-4, the V gene TRBV7-2; D is possibly TRBD1 or TRBD2 (5 bases each). CDR3 residues: CASSSGTPPLVQYF. In nucleotides, the CDR3 is TGTGCCAGCAGCTCCGGGACCCCTCCCCTGGTTCAGTACTTC.